Detailed here is one T cell receptor (beta chain). Its antigen is unknown. This specimen comes from a study of cytomegalovirus exposure and HLA in healthy donors. Study background: Falling in the Caucasian-associated ancestry cluster were about 80% of under 500 genotyped donors.

CDR1 is MNHEY and CDR2 is SVGAGI in the germline V gene. Trimming at V came to 7 bases and at J to 12 bases, leaving 7 bases not matched to a gene. The CDR3 is made up of 12 amino acids. Primers: 60 Vbeta forward and 13 Jbeta reverse. Here immunoSEQ multiplex PCR was the method, and the copy in TCRdb shows in-frame clones only, minus some. This table holds approximately 180,000 clones. Study-wide results and caveats: A later analysis found TCR association rates differed by HLA locus, highest for DRB1 and lowest for HLA-C.

This chain uses TRBV6-5 with TRBJ2-1; TRBD2 agrees at 9 bases. The receptor comes from a man aged 25 to 40 in good health and CMV-seronegative. The specimen was PBMCs. CDR3 protein: CASTGAGGRQFF. CDR3 nucleotides: TGTGCCAGCACCGGGGCGGGGGGGCGGCAGTTCTTC.